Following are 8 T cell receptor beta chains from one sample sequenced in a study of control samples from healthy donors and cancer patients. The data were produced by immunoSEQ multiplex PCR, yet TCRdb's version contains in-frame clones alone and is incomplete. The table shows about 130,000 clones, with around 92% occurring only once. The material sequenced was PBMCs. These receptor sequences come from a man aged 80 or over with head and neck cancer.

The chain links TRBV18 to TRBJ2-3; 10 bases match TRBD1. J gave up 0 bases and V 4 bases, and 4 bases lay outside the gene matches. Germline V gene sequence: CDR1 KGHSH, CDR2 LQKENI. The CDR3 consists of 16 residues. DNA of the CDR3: TGTGCCAGCTCACTCGACAGGGGGCCTAGCACAGATACGCAGTATTTT. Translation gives CASSLDRGPSTDTQYF.

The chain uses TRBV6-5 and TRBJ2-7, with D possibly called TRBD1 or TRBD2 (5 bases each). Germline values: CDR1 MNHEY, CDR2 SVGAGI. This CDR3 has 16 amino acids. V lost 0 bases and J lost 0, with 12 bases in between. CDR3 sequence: CASSYSGVGSSYEQYF. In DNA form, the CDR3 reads TGTGCCAGCAGTTACTCGGGGGTAGGTTCCTCCTACGAGCAGTACTTC.

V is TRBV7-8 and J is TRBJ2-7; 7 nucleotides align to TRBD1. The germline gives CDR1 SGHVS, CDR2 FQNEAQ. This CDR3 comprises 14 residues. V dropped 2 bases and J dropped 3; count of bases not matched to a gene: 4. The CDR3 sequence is CASSLTQGSYEQYF. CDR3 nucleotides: TGTGCCAGCAGCTTAACACAGGGGAGCTACGAGCAGTACTTC.

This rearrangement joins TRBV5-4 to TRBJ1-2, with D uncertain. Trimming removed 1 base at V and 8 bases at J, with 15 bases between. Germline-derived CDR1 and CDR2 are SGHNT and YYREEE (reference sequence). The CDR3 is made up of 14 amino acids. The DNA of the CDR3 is TGTGCCAGCAGCTTGAGCGACGTGGCTATGGGCTACACCTTC. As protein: CASSLSDVAMGYTF.

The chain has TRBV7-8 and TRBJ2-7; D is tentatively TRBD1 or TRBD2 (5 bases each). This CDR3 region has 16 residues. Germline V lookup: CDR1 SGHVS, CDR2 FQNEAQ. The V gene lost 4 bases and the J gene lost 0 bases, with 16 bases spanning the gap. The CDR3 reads CASSSQGGTGSYEQYF. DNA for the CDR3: TGTGCCAGCAGCTCACAAGGTGGGACCGGCTCCTACGAGCAGTACTTC.

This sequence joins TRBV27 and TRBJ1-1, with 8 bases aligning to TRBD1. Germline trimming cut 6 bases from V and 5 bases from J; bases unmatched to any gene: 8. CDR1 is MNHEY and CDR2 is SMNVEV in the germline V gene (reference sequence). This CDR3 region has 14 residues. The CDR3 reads CASRRTGSGTEAFF. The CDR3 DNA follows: TGTGCCAGCAGGAGGACAGGGTCAGGGACTGAAGCTTTCTTT.

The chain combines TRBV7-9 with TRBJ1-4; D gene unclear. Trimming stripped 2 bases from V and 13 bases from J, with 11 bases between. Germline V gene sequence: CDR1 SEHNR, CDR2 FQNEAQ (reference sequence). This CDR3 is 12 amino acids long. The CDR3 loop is CASSLPPARLFF. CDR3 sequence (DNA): TGTGCCAGCAGCTTACCCCCCGCCAGACTGTTTTTT.

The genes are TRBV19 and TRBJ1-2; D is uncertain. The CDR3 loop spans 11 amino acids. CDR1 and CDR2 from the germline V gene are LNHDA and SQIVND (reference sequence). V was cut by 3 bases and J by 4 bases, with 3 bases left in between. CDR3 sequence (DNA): TGTGCCAGTAGTATCCTCTATGGCTACACCTTC. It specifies CASSILYGYTF.